Shown below are 14 T cell receptor beta chains from a single sample sequenced in a study of CXCR4 blockade with PD-1 therapy in pancreatic cancer (dated by TCRdb to between 2018 and 2021). Preparation of the library involved the immunoSEQ multiplex PCR assay. This immuneACCESS table, as held by TCRdb, lists in-frame sequences with V and J called but not all clones. Of the missing ones, under half trace to an unresolved V gene in checked studies; the others have no known cause. Counted in this sample were about 5,200 clones; 55% of them appeared once. Of the sample, roughly 7% is held by the ten largest clones. Sequencing used tumor tissue. Every receptor here comes from a human donor with pancreatic ductal adenocarcinoma.

The chain recombines TRBV15 with TRBJ1-1; a weak D match, TRBD1 (5 bases). Germline CDR1 and CDR2: LNHNV and YYDKDF (reference sequence). Trimming shortened V by 1 base and J by 1 base, and 13 bases separated the two germline ends. This CDR3 spans 16 amino acids. The CDR3 bases are TGTGCCACCAGCAGAGGAGGCCCCGGGGCGAACACTGAAGCTTTCTTT. Residues: CATSRGGPGANTEAFF.

The chain is built from TRBV25-1 and TRBJ1-2, with D uncertain. This CDR3 contains 12 residues. V was pared by 4 bases and J by 1 base, with 4 bases between. CDR1 is MGHDK and CDR2 is SYGVNS in the germline V gene. The CDR3 sequence: CASSAGNYGYTF. The CDR3 DNA sequence: TGTGCCAGCAGTGCGGGTAACTATGGCTACACCTTC.

The V and J genes are TRBV19 and TRBJ1-2; possibly TRBD1 for D (5 bases). The V end was cut by 2 bases, the J end by 3 bases, with 22 bases between. The V gene's germline CDR1 is LNHDA and CDR2 SQIVND (reference sequence). The CDR3 consists of 18 residues. As DNA, the CDR3 is TGTGCCAGTAGTATATGGGGCAGAACCTTCCAAGGAGACTATGGCTACACCTTC. Amino acid sequence: CASSIWGRTFQGDYGYTF.

The V gene is TRBV14, the J gene TRBJ1-3; 8 bases map to TRBD1. The germline gives CDR1 SGHDN, CDR2 FVKESK. There are 16 residues in the CDR3. Trimming cost V 1 base and J 2 bases; bases outside gene matches: 4. The CDR3 loop reads CASSQVGQGPGNTIYF. The CDR3 nucleotides read TGTGCCAGCAGCCAAGTAGGACAGGGCCCTGGAAACACCATATATTTT.

Only a few counts were recorded for this clone. The J gene is TRBJ2-1, the V gene TRBV12-5; 12 bases agree with TRBD2. Germline CDR1 LGHNT, CDR2 FRNRAP. This CDR3 has 15 residues. The CDR3 DNA sequence: TGTGCCAGCAACCCTAGCGGGAGGGGGGATAGTGAGCAGTTCTTC. It is translated as CASNPSGRGDSEQFF.

The V gene is TRBV14, the J gene TRBJ2-5; D possibly corresponds to TRBD2 (6 bases). CDR1 is SGHDN and CDR2 is FVKESK in the germline V gene. CDR3 size: 13 residues. The V end lost 8 bases, the J end lost 2 bases, and 12 bases lay between the germline ends. The CDR3 reads CASGKGLQETQYF. The CDR3 region has the DNA TGTGCCAGCGGCAAGGGACTGCAAGAGACCCAGTACTTC. The entire variable domain, with the rest obtained from reference TRBV14 and TRBJ2-5, is as follows: EAGVTQFPSHSVIEKGQTVTLRCDPISGHDNLYWYRRVMGKEIKFLLHFVKESKQDESGMPNNRFLAERTGGTYSTLKVQPAELEDSGVYFCASGKGLQETQYFGPGTRLLVL.

This chain links TRBV29-1 with TRBJ1-1; TRBD1 matches 8 bases. The CDR3 covers 15 residues. Losses at the gene ends were 6 bases for V and 1 base for J; bases not matched to a gene: 10. The germline CDR1 and CDR2 sequences are SQVTM and ANQGSEA. In DNA form, the CDR3 reads TGCAGCGTCCAACTACGACAGGGGTGGAACACTGAAGCTTTCTTT. It translates to CSVQLRQGWNTEAFF.

A word on this clone: Some base is unread or ambiguous, which is why its residue reads as X. The genes are TRBV29-1 and TRBJ2-1; 7 nucleotides match TRBD2. J gave up 6 bases and V 8 bases, and 10 bases lay outside the gene matches. The CDR3 length is 13 residues. The germline gives CDR1 SQVTM, CDR2 ANQGSEA. This CDR3 is CSXGGGRVNEQFF. CDR3 nucleotides: TGCAGCRATGGGGGGGGACGTGTCAATGAGCAGTTCTTC.

In its sample, this clone was seen a few times. The rearrangement uses TRBV11-3 and TRBJ2-5; TRBD1 matches at 10 bases. The V and J ends lost 5 bases and 4 bases, in that order; junction bases with no gene match: 7. This CDR3 spans 15 amino acids. Per germline, CDR1 SGHNT and CDR2 YENEEA. CDR3 region: CASSLPGQGGETQYF. The CDR3, as DNA: TGTGCCAGCAGCCTACCTGGACAGGGGGGAGAGACCCAGTACTTC.

This clone has only a few counts. V and J are TRBV6-8 and TRBJ1-3, with TRBD1 matching over 9 bases. The CDR3 spans 14 residues. CDR1 is MNHGY and CDR2 is SAAAGT in the germline V gene. J was trimmed by 8 bases and V by 0 bases; bases with no gene match: 2. For the CDR3, the DNA is TGTGCCAGCAGTTACTCACAGGGGGCACACACCATATATTTT. It codes for CASSYSQGAHTIYF.

This chain links TRBV18 with TRBJ2-3; D is unclear. Germline lookup yields CDR1 KGHSH and CDR2 LQKENI. This CDR3 comprises 14 residues. V was trimmed by 3 bases and J by 2 bases, leaving 9 bases between them. The CDR3 loop reads CASSPLGFTDTQYF. As DNA, the CDR3 is TGTGCCAGCTCACCCCTGGGGTTCACAGATACGCAGTATTTT.

The chain combines TRBV9 with TRBJ1-2; D is ambiguous. The CDR3 consists of 12 residues. V was cut by 5 bases and J by 8 bases, with 13 bases left in between. The germline V gene encodes CDR1 SGDLS and CDR2 YYNGEE. CDR3 in amino acids: CASSEEGIGYTF. In DNA, the CDR3 is TGTGCCAGCAGTGAAGAGGGAATAGGCTACACCTTC.

The genes are TRBV14 and TRBJ2-7; no firm D call. Trimming pared 3 bases from V and 0 bases from J, leaving 18 bases between. Germline V CDR1 and CDR2: SGHDN, FVKESK. CDR3 length: 17 residues. In DNA, the CDR3 is TGTGCCAGCAGCCATTATAACCGCCCCAGATTCTCCTACGAGCAGTACTTC. This gives the protein CASSHYNRPRFSYEQYF.

The rearrangement links TRBV28 to TRBJ1-2, with 9 bases identical to TRBD1. Germline lookup yields CDR1 MDHEN and CDR2 SYDVKM. The CDR3 runs to 15 residues. V was clipped by 6 bases and J by 4 bases; unmatched bases: 9. Here the CDR3 DNA reads TGTGCCAGCAGCCCGGGACAGGGATTCACCTATGGCTACACCTTC. It yields the protein CASSPGQGFTYGYTF.